These 21 T cell receptor beta chains were sequenced from one sample in a study of molecular identifiers for immune sequencing clone quantification. TCRdb redid the calling of the PCR reads with MiXCR, one entry per CDR3 protein. The sample records around 470,000 distinct CDR3 sequences, about 25% being singletons. Material for sequencing was naive CD8+ T cells from blood, with Jurkat cell RNA spiked in. Noted subset: FACS-sorted CD8+CD4-CCR7+CD45RA+ naive T cells. The receptors here all came from a human donor in good health. Some libraries in this study had Jurkat cell RNA spiked in.

This clonotype showed up just a few times. V and J are TRBV12-3 or TRBV12-4 and TRBJ2-7; D unresolved. V was shortened by 7 bases and J by 3 bases, with 13 bases between the two germline ends. The CDR3 consists of 13 residues. CDR3 sequence (DNA): TGTGCCAGCAAACCGGACGGAGTCTACGAGCAGTACTTC. It specifies CASKPDGVYEQYF.

J is TRBJ2-2 and V is TRBV13; 11 positions match TRBD1. The length of the CDR3 is 16 residues. The germline CDR1 and CDR2 sequences are PRHDT and FYEKMQ (reference sequence). The J segment lost 7 bases and the V segment lost 10 bases, leaving 14 bases of the junction unmatched. This CDR3 is CAIPTGTGGLNGELFF. The DNA of the CDR3 is TGTGCCATTCCTACCGGGACAGGGGGACTTAACGGGGAGCTGTTTTTT.

This clonotype came up many times. The chain links TRBV20-1 to TRBJ2-7; TRBD1 agrees at 7 bases. With 3 bases clipped from V and 6 bases from J, the junction kept 8 bases outside the gene matches. The CDR3 runs to 13 residues. The germline gives CDR1 DFQATT, CDR2 SNEGSKA (reference sequence). The CDR3 is CSARDWDSSEQYF. In DNA, the CDR3 is TGCAGTGCTAGGGACTGGGACAGTTCCGAGCAGTACTTC.

The chain uses TRBV19 and TRBJ2-7; D perhaps matches TRBD1 (6 bases). This CDR3 contains 15 residues. Germline assignment: CDR1 LNHDA and CDR2 SQIVND (reference sequence). Deletions cut 3 bases from V and 2 bases from J, with 14 bases between. The CDR3 here is CASSISAAGAYEQYF. As DNA, the CDR3 is TGTGCCAGTAGTATTTCCGCGGCAGGGGCCTACGAGCAGTACTTC.

To note about this clonotype: Given a much more abundant clone one base away, this may be a read error. The rearrangement joins TRBV7-6 to TRBJ2-1; possible D gene TRBD1, 5 bases. CDR3 length equals 14 residues. Germline V gene data show CDR1 as SGHVS and CDR2 as FNYEAQ. The CDR3 sequence: CASSPTEIYTEQFF. CDR3 coding DNA: TGTGCCAGCAGCCCGACAGAAATCTACACTGAGCAGTTCTTC.

This clonotype was detected ten times or more. The chain employs TRBV29-1 and TRBJ1-1; D remains unclear. CDR3 size: 11 residues. CDR1 is SQVTM, CDR2 ANQGSEA, per germline. V dropped 7 bases and J dropped 4 bases, with 10 bases sitting between them. The CDR3 nucleotides read TGCAGCGCTCACTGGGGCACTGAAGCTTTCTTT. It encodes CSAHWGTEAFF.

The table lists this clonotype with many counts. The chain uses TRBV5-5 and TRBJ2-1; D is undetermined. Germline V lookup: CDR1 SGHKS, CDR2 YYEKEE (reference sequence). CDR3 size: 17 residues. V was cut by 0 bases and J by 3 bases, with 16 bases left in between. This CDR3 is CASSLGPLAPNYNEQFF. For the CDR3, the DNA is TGTGCCAGCAGCTTGGGGCCTCTTGCACCGAACTACAATGAGCAGTTCTTC.

This clonotype appeared a few times. The rearrangement links TRBV4-1 to TRBJ2-1; TRBD2 matches at 7 bases. Unmatched junction bases numbered 11, after V lost 1 base and J lost 2 bases. CDR1 is MGHRA, CDR2 YSYEKL, per germline. The CDR3 is 18 amino acids. The CDR3 sequence is CASSQAPSVLAAYNEQFF. The CDR3 DNA reads TGCGCCAGCAGCCAAGCCCCAAGCGTGCTAGCGGCCTACAATGAGCAGTTCTTC.

This clonotype has a handful of counts. In DNA form, the CDR3 reads TGTGCCAGCAGCTTATTAACGGGGGGGCTAGCGGAGACCCAGTACTTC. This translates into CASSLLTGGLAETQYF. The chain carries TRBV7-9 and TRBJ2-5; TRBD2 agrees at 8 bases. Trimming took 2 bases from V and 5 from J; bases not matched to a gene: 10. The CDR3 sequence is 16 residues long. Germline V gene lookup returns CDR1 SEHNR and CDR2 FQNEAQ (reference sequence).

V gene TRBV5-4 combines with J gene TRBJ1-5; D call uncertain. CDR1 SGHNT and CDR2 YYREEE come from the germline V gene (reference sequence). V was trimmed by 0 bases and J by 5 bases, leaving 12 bases between them. This CDR3 comprises 15 residues. The CDR3 spells CASSLAGEGDQPQHF. The CDR3 DNA follows: TGTGCCAGCAGCTTGGCCGGGGAGGGTGATCAGCCCCAGCATTTT.

The chain uses TRBV9 and TRBJ2-5; 11 positions agree with TRBD1. The germline gives CDR1 SGDLS, CDR2 YYNGEE. Trimming at V came to 3 bases and at J to 7 bases, leaving 5 bases not matched to a gene. The CDR3 length is 14 residues. CDR3: CASSGDRGVGTQYF. The CDR3, as DNA: TGTGCCAGCAGCGGGGACAGGGGGGTAGGGACCCAGTACTTC.

Note on this clonotype: This CDR3 is missing its conserved last phenylalanine or tryptophan, likely due to a read error. The DNA is omitted, as the CDR3 cannot be located on it reliably, and the CDR3 follows TCRdb's listing. The chain couples TRBV12-3 or TRBV12-4 to TRBJ1-1; no DNA check was done on the table's D call, TRBD1. Counting both end residues, the CDR3 totals 15 amino acids. The CDR3: CASSPKAGTVYPDFL.

Concerning this clonotype: One base away lies a much larger clone, so this may be a sequencing read error. The chain is built from TRBV7-9 and TRBJ1-1; tentative D call: TRBD1 (5 bases). CDR1 and CDR2 (germline): SEHNR, FQNEAQ (reference sequence). Trimming shortened V by 4 bases and J by 1 base, and 13 bases separated the two germline ends. CDR3 size: 15 residues. In nucleotides, the CDR3 is TGTGCCAGCAGCTCCTGTGACAGAAAGAACACTGAAGCTTTCTTT. This gives the protein CASSSCDRKNTEAFF.

Comments on this clonotype: This CDR3 fails to terminate in the conserved phenylalanine or tryptophan, so it likely reflects a read error. The chain has TRBV2 and TRBJ2-3; D possibly uses TRBD1 or TRBD2 (5 bases each). The CDR3 covers 16 residues. Between the trimmed V and J ends, which lost 2 bases and 2 bases, there was a span of 14 bases. The germline V gene has CDR1 SNHLY and CDR2 FYNNEI. The CDR3 DNA is TGTGCCAGCAGTGAAAGGACTGGTGGGGCCACAGATACGCAGTATATT. Translation: CASSERTGGATDTQYI.

With regard to this clonotype: With a much larger clone just one base away, this may be a read error. The chain carries TRBV24-1 and TRBJ2-1; TRBD1 might be the D (6 bases). Per the germline V gene, CDR1 is KGHDR and CDR2 is SFDVKD. The CDR3 is 13 residues long. The CDR3 sequence is CASGQPPYNEQSF. DNA for the CDR3: TGTGCCTCTGGACAGCCTCCCTACAATGAGCAGTCCTTC.

Concerning this clonotype itself: A much larger clonotype is one base distant, so this may be a read error. This chain uses TRBV4-1 with TRBJ2-5; no reliable D call. V was clipped by 4 bases and J by 4 bases, with 13 bases between them. This CDR3 spans 14 amino acids. Germline lookup yields CDR1 MGHRA and CDR2 YSYEKL. Written as DNA, the CDR3 is TGCGCCAGCAGCCCCCCTCCGTATGTAGAGACCCAGTACTTC. Amino acid sequence: CASSPPPYVETQYF.

This clonotype was recorded only once. CDR3 in amino acids: CSVKGSSGTNYNEQFF. The CDR3 DNA reads as TGCAGCGTCAAAGGGTCTAGCGGGACTAACTACAATGAGCAGTTCTTC. V and J are TRBV29-1 and TRBJ2-1, with TRBD2 matching 9 bases. V was clipped by 6 bases and J by 3 bases; unmatched bases: 12. The CDR3 loop spans 16 amino acids. The germline V gene encodes CDR1 SQVTM and CDR2 ANQGSEA.

This clonotype was detected a few times. This chain uses TRBV21-1 with TRBJ2-5. TRBV21-1 is reported as a pseudogene. The length of the CDR3 is 16 residues. The CDR3 DNA is TGTGCCAGCAGCAAAGACAGCAATCCCAACGAAGAGACCCAGTACTTC. Translated: CASSKDSNPNEETQYF.

This chain links TRBV27 with TRBJ1-1; D remains unclear. In germline, CDR1 is MNHEY, CDR2 SMNVEV (reference sequence). Between the trimmed V and J ends, which lost 5 bases and 4 bases, there was a span of 11 bases. This CDR3 has 13 amino acids. The CDR3 region is CASSVLPSTEAFF. CDR3 nucleotide sequence: TGTGCCAGCAGTGTATTGCCCAGCACTGAAGCTTTCTTT.

This clonotype was seen at least ten times. This chain joins TRBV2 and TRBJ2-5; D gene ambiguous. V lost 1 base and J lost 0, with 6 bases in between. Germline V gene sequence: CDR1 SNHLY, CDR2 FYNNEI. This CDR3 has 14 amino acids. The CDR3, as DNA: TGTGCCAGCAGTGAAGAAGCGAACCAAGAGACCCAGTACTTC. This sequence encodes CASSEEANQETQYF.

This sequence joins TRBV12-3 or TRBV12-4 and TRBJ2-6; D possibly corresponds to TRBD1 (6 bases). There are 14 residues in the CDR3. The V gene lost 5 bases and the J gene lost 9 bases, with 14 bases spanning the gap. The CDR3 DNA follows: TGTGCCAGCAGTCCACAGGGATTACACAACGTCCTGACTTTC. Translated: CASSPQGLHNVLTF.